A single T cell receptor (beta chain) is shown here with its context. The data were taken from a study of blood T cell repertoires in COVID-19. Study background: Donors in the United States, Italy and Spain gave samples during acute or convalescent COVID-19. From T cells, B-cell-depleted T cells, or PBMCs came the material, which was cDNA or gDNA.

Per the study methods: Estimation of nucleated cell counts was performed using reference gene primer amplification. TCRdb's copy holds only in-frame clones and misses some; the assay was immunoSEQ multiplex PCR. Clone size and the V and J calls come from that table; the DNA yielded D and trimming. The sample carries 15,000 to 20,000 clones, 75% to 85% recorded once. This CDR3 is built from 14 residues. Germline values: CDR1 SNHLY, CDR2 FYNNEI. V was clipped by 3 bases and J by 4 bases, with 9 bases between them. Sequenced input: peripheral blood. The V gene is TRBV2, the J gene TRBJ2-2; the D gene is possibly TRBD1 (5 bases). The sequence was collected from a man aged 80 or over with acute or convalescent COVID-19. The CDR3 sequence is CASSEGRGTGELFF. Written as DNA, the CDR3 is TGTGCCAGCAGTGAGGGAAGGGGCACCGGGGAGCTGTTTTTT. The full variable domain, completed using reference TRBV2 and TRBJ2-2, is EPEVTQTPSHQVTQMGQEVILRCVPISNHLYFYWYRQILGQKVEFLVSFYNNEISEKSEIFDDQFSVERPDGSNFTLKIRSTKLEDSAMYFCASSEGRGTGELFFGEGSRLTVL.